Presented here are 18 T cell receptor beta chains from one specimen sequenced in a study of blood T cell repertoires in COVID-19. Method: immunoSEQ multiplex PCR; TCRdb's copy keeps in-frame clones and lacks some. Found here are roughly 97,000 clones, roughly 89% of them singletons; the top ten hold 5.1%. Sequencing used peripheral blood. The receptors come from a human donor in a cohort sampled during active COVID-19.

V gene TRBV2 combines with J gene TRBJ1-5; TRBD1 might be the D (6 bases). Trimming took 0 bases from V and 6 from J, leaving 15 bases between them. The CDR3 spans 16 residues. Per the germline V gene, CDR1 is SNHLY and CDR2 is FYNNEI. CDR3 sequence reads: CASSEARNREGQPQHF. CDR3 coding DNA: TGTGCCAGCAGTGAAGCGAGAAACAGGGAGGGTCAGCCCCAGCATTTT.

This clone has just a few counts. This sequence joins TRBV28 and TRBJ1-1; 9 nucleotides align to TRBD1. V shed 5 bases, J shed 6 bases, and the junction held 10 bases outside the gene matches. Germline values: CDR1 MDHEN, CDR2 SYDVKM. This CDR3 is built from 15 residues. The CDR3 DNA is TGTGCCAGCAGTCCCCGGGACAGGGCGATTGCTGAAGCTTTCTTT. Translation: CASSPRDRAIAEAFF.

This chain links TRBV7-2 with TRBJ2-3; possibly TRBD2 for D (5 bases). CDR1 is SGHTA and CDR2 is FQGNSA in the germline V gene. The CDR3 spans 17 residues. V lost 0 bases to trimming and J lost 4 bases, with 17 bases between them. The CDR3 loop reads CASSLARMAGGADTQYF. Here the CDR3 DNA reads TGTGCCAGCAGCTTAGCGCGCATGGCTGGAGGCGCAGATACGCAGTATTTT.

V is TRBV4-2 and J is TRBJ2-2; 8 bases are a match to TRBD2. The J segment lost 7 bases and the V segment lost 2 bases, leaving 18 bases of the junction unmatched. Germline CDR1 reads LGHNA; CDR2 reads YNFKEQ. This CDR3 comprises 19 residues. CDR3 residues: CASSQRSRASGGSVGELFF. DNA for the CDR3: TGTGCCAGCAGCCAACGGAGCCGAGCCAGCGGGGGTAGTGTCGGGGAGCTGTTTTTT.

This clone was observed a single time. The chain joins TRBV6-1 to TRBJ2-7; 8 nucleotides match TRBD1. This CDR3 is built from 14 residues. Germline V gives CDR1 MNHNS, CDR2 SASEGT. The ends lost 2 bases at V and 7 bases at J; junction bases unmatched: 7. This chain's CDR3 is CASSENRGFGEQYF. DNA of the CDR3: TGTGCCAGCAGTGAAAACAGGGGGTTCGGGGAGCAGTACTTC.

This clone was seen just once. V gene TRBV7-9 combines with J gene TRBJ2-7; 15 bases are shared with TRBD2. Germline V gene lookup returns CDR1 SEHNR and CDR2 FQNEAQ (reference sequence). V shed 3 bases and J 4 bases; nucleotides not matched to a gene: 4. This CDR3 is built from 16 residues. The CDR3, as DNA: TGTGCCAGCAGCTTCTCTGGACTAGCGGGGGGGTACGAGCAGTACTTC. As protein: CASSFSGLAGGYEQYF.

The rearrangement links TRBV7-2 to TRBJ2-7; D possibly corresponds to TRBD2 (6 bases). Germline V lookup: CDR1 SGHTA, CDR2 FQGNSA. V lost 4 bases, J lost 3 bases, and 16 bases lay in between. The CDR3 runs 15 residues. In nucleotides, the CDR3 is TGTGCCAGCAGCTCCGGGTGGGGGGTAGGCTACGAGCAGTACTTC. This sequence encodes CASSSGWGVGYEQYF.

This clone has just one count. V gene TRBV11-3 combines with J gene TRBJ1-2; weak D call: TRBD1 (5 bases). V was pared by 1 base and J by 3 bases, with 21 bases between. The CDR3 totals 18 residues. Germline values: CDR1 SGHNT, CDR2 YENEEA. The CDR3 coding sequence is TGTGCCAGCAGCTTAGCGGGTCGGACAAACCGGGGGGACTATGGCTACACCTTC. The encoded protein is CASSLAGRTNRGDYGYTF.

The chain carries TRBV15 and TRBJ2-1; the D gene is possibly TRBD1 (5 bases). Germline V CDR1 and CDR2: LNHNV, YYDKDF (reference sequence). The V and J ends lost 5 bases and 4 bases respectively, with 15 bases between them. The CDR3 runs 15 residues. In DNA, the CDR3 is TGTGCCACCAGCGCAACCCAGGGATATTACAATGAGCAGTTCTTC. Its translation is CATSATQGYYNEQFF.

The chain joins TRBV2 to TRBJ1-2; 10 bases map to TRBD1. The germline gives CDR1 SNHLY, CDR2 FYNNEI. V dropped 6 bases and J dropped 5; count of bases not matched to a gene: 12. CDR3 size: 16 residues. This CDR3 reads CASRQAPTGGKYGYTF. CDR3 bases: TGTGCCAGCAGGCAAGCTCCGACAGGGGGCAAATATGGCTACACCTTC. The full variable domain, rest sourced from reference TRBV2 and TRBJ1-2, is EPEVTQTPSHQVTQMGQEVILRCVPISNHLYFYWYRQILGQKVEFLVSFYNNEISEKSEIFDDQFSVERPDGSNFTLKIRSTKLEDSAMYFCASRQAPTGGKYGYTFGSGTRLTVV.

The V and J genes are TRBV3-1 (or the pseudogene TRBV3-2) and TRBJ2-3; tentative D call: TRBD1 (6 bases). V lost 5 bases and J 5 bases, leaving 14 bases between the germline ends. The CDR3 has 14 amino acids. Germline CDR1 LGHDT, CDR2 YNNKEL (reference sequence). CDR3 amino acids: CASSTVGGGDTQYF. As DNA, the CDR3 is TGTGCCAGCAGCACCGTAGGGGGTGGAGATACGCAGTATTTT.

This chain links TRBV18 with TRBJ2-5; 7 bases match TRBD1. This CDR3 spans 13 amino acids. V was clipped by 6 bases and J by 4 bases; unmatched bases: 5. Looked up from germline, CDR1 is KGHSH and CDR2 is LQKENI. The CDR3 DNA reads TGTGCCAGCTCTCGGACAGGAAGAGAGACCCAGTACTTC. This gives the protein CASSRTGRETQYF.

The chain has TRBV5-1 and TRBJ2-3; D unclear. V shed 4 bases and J shed 3 bases, with 15 bases lying between them. This CDR3 is 15 amino acids long. CDR1 is SGHRS, CDR2 YFSETQ, per germline. The chain's CDR3 is CASSPSNTGTDTQYF. In nucleotides, the CDR3 is TGCGCCAGCAGCCCCTCTAATACCGGGACAGATACGCAGTATTTT.

CDR3 loop: CAISASTSGETQYF. The CDR3 DNA follows: TGTGCCATCAGCGCCTCGACTAGCGGTGAGACCCAGTACTTC. The gene calls are TRBV10-3 and TRBJ2-5; 9 bases map to TRBD2. The CDR3 covers 14 residues. Trimming removed 6 bases from V and 5 bases from J; junction bases left unmatched: 7. Germline assignment: CDR1 ENHRY and CDR2 SYGVKD.

V usage is TRBV15 and J usage is TRBJ1-1, with D possibly matching TRBD1 (6 bases). Germline assignment: CDR1 LNHNV and CDR2 YYDKDF (reference sequence). V was clipped by 5 bases and J by 5 bases, with 12 bases between them. CDR3 length equals 13 residues. For the CDR3, the DNA is TGTGCCACCAGCCCAGGGGTGGAGACTGAAGCTTTCTTT. It is translated as CATSPGVETEAFF.

This chain connects TRBV19 to TRBJ2-3; D is possibly TRBD1 (5 bases). Trimming shortened V by 6 bases and J by 4 bases, and 11 bases separated the two germline ends. Germline-derived CDR1 and CDR2 are LNHDA and SQIVND (reference sequence). The CDR3 is 13 residues long. This CDR3 is CASRIKGSDTQYF. The DNA for the CDR3 is TGTGCCAGTAGAATTAAGGGGTCAGATACGCAGTATTTT.

The chain has TRBV7-2 and TRBJ2-2, with 8 bases matching TRBD2. The length of the CDR3 is 15 residues. Germline V gene sequence: CDR1 SGHTA, CDR2 FQGNSA. V was pared by 1 base and J by 4 bases, with 2 bases of the junction left unmatched. The CDR3 nucleotides read TGTGCCAGCAGCTTAGGCGGGGGGATCACCGGGGAGCTGTTTTTT. Its protein is CASSLGGGITGELFF.

This clone was observed once. J is TRBJ2-2 and V is TRBV27; 11 bases fit TRBD2. V was pared by 7 bases and J by 6 bases, with 4 bases of the junction left unmatched. CDR1 MNHEY and CDR2 SMNVEV come from the germline V gene (reference sequence). The CDR3 covers 14 residues. In nucleotides, the CDR3 is TGTGCCAGCACCACTAGCGGGAGTGCCGGGGAGCTGTTTTTT. Amino acids: CASTTSGSAGELFF.